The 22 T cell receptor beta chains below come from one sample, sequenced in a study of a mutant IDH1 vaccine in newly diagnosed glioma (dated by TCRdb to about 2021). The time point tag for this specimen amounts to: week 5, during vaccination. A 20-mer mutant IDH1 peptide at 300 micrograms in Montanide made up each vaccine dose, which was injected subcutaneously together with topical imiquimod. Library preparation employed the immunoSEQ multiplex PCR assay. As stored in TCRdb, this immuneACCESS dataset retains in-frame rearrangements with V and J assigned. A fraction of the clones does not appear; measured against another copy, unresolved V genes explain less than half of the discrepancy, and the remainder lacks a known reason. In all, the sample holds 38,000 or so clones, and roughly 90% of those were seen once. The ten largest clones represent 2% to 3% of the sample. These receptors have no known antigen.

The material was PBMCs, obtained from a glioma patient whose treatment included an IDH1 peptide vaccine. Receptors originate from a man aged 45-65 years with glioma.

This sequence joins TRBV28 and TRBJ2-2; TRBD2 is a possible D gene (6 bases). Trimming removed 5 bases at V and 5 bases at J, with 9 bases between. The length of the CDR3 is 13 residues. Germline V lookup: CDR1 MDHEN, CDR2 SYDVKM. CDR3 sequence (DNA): TGTGCCAGCAGTGGTGGGGGGACCGGGGAGCTGTTTTTT. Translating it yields CASSGGGTGELFF.

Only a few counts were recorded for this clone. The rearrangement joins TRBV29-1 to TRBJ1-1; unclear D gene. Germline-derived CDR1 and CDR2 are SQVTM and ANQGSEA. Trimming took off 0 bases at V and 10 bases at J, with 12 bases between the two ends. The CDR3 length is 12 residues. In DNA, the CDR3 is TGCAGCGTTGAAGATGGAACGAGTCTAGCTTTCTTT. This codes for CSVEDGTSLAFF.

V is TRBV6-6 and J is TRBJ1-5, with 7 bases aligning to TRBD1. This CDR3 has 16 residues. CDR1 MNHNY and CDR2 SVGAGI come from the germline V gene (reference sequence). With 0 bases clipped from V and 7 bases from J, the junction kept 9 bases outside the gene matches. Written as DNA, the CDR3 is TGTGCCAGCAGTTACTCGATGGGACAGTTAACCCAGCCCCAGCATTTT. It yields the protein CASSYSMGQLTQPQHF.

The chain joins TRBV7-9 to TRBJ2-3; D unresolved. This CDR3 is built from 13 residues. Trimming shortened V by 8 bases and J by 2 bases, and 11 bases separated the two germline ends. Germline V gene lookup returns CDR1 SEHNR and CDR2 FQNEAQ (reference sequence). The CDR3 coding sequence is TGTGCCAGCGTCCAAACTCCCACAGATACGCAGTATTTT. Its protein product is CASVQTPTDTQYF.

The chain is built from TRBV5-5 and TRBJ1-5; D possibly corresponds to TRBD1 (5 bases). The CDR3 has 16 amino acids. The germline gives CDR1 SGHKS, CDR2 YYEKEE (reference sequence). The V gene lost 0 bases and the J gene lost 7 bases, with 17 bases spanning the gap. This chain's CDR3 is CASSLAVLGVGQPQHF. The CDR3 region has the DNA TGTGCCAGCAGCTTGGCCGTTCTGGGGGTTGGGCAGCCCCAGCATTTT.

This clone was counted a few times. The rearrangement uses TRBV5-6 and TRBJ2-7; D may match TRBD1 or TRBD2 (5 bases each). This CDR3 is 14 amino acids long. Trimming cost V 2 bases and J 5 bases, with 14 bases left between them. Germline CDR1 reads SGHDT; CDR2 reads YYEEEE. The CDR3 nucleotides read TGTGCCAGCAGCTTCGGTACGAGGGGCAACGAGCAGTACTTC. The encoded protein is CASSFGTRGNEQYF.

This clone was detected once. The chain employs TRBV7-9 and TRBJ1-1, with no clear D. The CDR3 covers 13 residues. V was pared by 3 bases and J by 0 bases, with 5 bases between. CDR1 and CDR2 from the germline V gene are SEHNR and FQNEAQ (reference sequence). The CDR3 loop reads CASSFDMNTEAFF. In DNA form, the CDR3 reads TGTGCCAGCAGCTTTGATATGAACACTGAAGCTTTCTTT.

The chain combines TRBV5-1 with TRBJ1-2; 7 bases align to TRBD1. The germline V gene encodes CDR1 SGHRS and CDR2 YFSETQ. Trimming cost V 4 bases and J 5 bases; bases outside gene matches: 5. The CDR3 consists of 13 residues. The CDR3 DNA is TGCGCCAGCAGCGGGGGGACAGAGTATGGCTACACCTTC. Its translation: CASSGGTEYGYTF.

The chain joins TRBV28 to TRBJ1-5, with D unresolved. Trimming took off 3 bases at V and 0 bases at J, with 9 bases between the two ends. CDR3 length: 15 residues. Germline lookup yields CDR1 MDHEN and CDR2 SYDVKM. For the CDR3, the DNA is TGTGCCAGCAGTTTGCTAGGGAATAGCAATCAGCCCCAGCATTTT. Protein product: CASSLLGNSNQPQHF.

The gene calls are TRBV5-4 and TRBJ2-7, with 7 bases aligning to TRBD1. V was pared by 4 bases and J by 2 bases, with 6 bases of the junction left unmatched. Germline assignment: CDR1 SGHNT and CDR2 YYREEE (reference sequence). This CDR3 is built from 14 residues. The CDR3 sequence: CASSTGTDPYEQYF. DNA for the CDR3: TGTGCCAGCAGCACAGGGACAGACCCCTACGAGCAGTACTTC.

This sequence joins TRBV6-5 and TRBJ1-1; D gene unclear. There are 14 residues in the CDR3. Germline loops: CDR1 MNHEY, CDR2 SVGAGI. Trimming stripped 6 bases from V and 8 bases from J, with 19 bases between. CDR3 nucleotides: TGTGCCAGCAGACCCTTGCAGTGGTCTCTAGAAGCTTTCTTT. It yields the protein CASRPLQWSLEAFF.

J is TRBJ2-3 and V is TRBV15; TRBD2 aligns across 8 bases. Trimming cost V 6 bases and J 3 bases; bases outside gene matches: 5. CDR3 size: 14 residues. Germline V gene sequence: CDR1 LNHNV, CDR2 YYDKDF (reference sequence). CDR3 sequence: CATRGTRLTDTQYF. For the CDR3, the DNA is TGTGCCACCAGAGGGACTAGACTGACAGATACGCAGTATTTT.

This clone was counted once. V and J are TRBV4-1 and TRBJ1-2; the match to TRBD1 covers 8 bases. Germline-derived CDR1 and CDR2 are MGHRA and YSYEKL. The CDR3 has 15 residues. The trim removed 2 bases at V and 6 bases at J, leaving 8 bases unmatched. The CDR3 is CASSQQDRAIDGYTF. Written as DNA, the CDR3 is TGCGCCAGCAGCCAACAGGACAGGGCCATCGATGGCTACACCTTC.

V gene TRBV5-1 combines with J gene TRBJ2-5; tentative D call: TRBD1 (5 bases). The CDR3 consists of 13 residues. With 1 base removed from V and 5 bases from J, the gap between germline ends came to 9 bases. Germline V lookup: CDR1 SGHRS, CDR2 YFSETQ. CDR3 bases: TGCGCCAGCAGCTTGCAGGGTGGGGAGACCCAGTACTTC. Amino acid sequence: CASSLQGGETQYF. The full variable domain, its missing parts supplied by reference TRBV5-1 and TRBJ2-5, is KAGVTQTPRYLIKTRGQQVTLSCSPISGHRSVSWYQQTPGQGLQFLFEYFSETQRNKGNFPGRFSGRQFSNSRSEMNVSTLELGDSALYLCASSLQGGETQYFGPGTRLLVL.

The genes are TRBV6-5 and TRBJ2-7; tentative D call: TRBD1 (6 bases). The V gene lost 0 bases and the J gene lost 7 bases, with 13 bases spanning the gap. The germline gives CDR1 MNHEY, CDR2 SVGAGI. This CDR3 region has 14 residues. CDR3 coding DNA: TGTGCCAGCAGTTACTCGCCAGGGGCTAGGGAGCAGTACTTC. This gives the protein CASSYSPGAREQYF.

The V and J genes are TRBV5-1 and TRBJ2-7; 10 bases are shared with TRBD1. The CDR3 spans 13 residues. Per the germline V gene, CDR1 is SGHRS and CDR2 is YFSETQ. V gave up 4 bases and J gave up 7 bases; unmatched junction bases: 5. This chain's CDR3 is CASSRGTGEEQYF. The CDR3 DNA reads TGCGCCAGCAGCCGCGGGACAGGGGAAGAGCAGTACTTC. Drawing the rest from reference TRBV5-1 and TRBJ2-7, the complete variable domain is KAGVTQTPRYLIKTRGQQVTLSCSPISGHRSVSWYQQTPGQGLQFLFEYFSETQRNKGNFPGRFSGRQFSNSRSEMNVSTLELGDSALYLCASSRGTGEEQYFGPGTRLTVT.

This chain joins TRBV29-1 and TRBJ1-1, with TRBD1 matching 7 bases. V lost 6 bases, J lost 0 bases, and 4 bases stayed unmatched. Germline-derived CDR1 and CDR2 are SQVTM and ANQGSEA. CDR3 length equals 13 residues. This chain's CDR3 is CSVLDRLNTEAFF. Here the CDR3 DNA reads TGCAGCGTATTGGACAGGCTGAACACTGAAGCTTTCTTT.

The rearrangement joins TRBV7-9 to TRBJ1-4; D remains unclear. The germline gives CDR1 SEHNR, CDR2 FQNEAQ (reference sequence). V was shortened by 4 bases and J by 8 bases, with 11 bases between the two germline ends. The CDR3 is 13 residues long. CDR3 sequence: CASSYRNGEKLFF. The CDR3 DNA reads TGTGCCAGCAGCTACCGAAATGGGGAAAAACTGTTTTTT.

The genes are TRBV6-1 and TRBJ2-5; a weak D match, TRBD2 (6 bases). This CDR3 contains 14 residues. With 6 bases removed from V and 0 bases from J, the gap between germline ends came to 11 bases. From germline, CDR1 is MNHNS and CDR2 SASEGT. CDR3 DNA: TGTGCCAGCAGGGACTGGGGGGACCAAGAGACCCAGTACTTC. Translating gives CASRDWGDQETQYF.

In DNA form, the CDR3 reads TGTGCCAGTAGTATAGATCTTGAACAGGTGAGGTACGAGCAGTACTTC. It codes for CASSIDLEQVRYEQYF. The chain couples TRBV19 to TRBJ2-7; tentative D call: TRBD1 (5 bases). This CDR3 has 16 residues. CDR1 is LNHDA and CDR2 is SQIVND in the germline V gene (reference sequence). Trimming took 0 bases from V and 4 from J, leaving 16 bases between them.

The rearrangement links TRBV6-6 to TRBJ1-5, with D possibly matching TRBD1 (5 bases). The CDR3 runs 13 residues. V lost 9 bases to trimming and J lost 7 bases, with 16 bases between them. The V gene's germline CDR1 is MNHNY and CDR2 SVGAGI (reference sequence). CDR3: CASRPHGGQPQHF. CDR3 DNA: TGTGCCAGTAGACCGCACGGGGGGCAGCCCCAGCATTTT.

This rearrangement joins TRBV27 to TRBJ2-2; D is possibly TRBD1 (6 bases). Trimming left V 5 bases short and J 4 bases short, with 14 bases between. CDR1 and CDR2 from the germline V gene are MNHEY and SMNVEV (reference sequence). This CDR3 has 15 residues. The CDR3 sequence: CASSPDRRITGELFF. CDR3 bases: TGTGCCAGCAGTCCCGACAGGAGAATCACCGGGGAGCTGTTTTTT.